This TCR beta chain was profiled in a study of T cells after somatic rescue of genetic block. The V gene lost 0 bases and the J gene lost 7 bases, with 13 bases spanning the gap. Germline CDR1 SGDLS, CDR2 YYNGEE. The CDR3 is 15 amino acids. The assay was immunoSEQ multiplex PCR, and TCRdb's table has in-frame clones only and misses some. The sample yields over 95,000 clones, over 80% seen once. The sequenced sample consisted of peripheral blood mononuclear cells (PBMCs). The sequence derives from a woman aged 18-30 years. The rearrangement uses TRBV9 and TRBJ1-4; no definite D call. CDR3 DNA: TGTGCCAGCAGCGTAGGAGGGAGCTACGGTGAAAAACTGTTTTTT. This codes for CASSVGGSYGEKLFF.